Following are 24 T cell receptor beta chains from one sample sequenced in a study of identical twins. Each CDR3 protein gets one entry after TCRdb re-called the 5' RACE reads with MiXCR. The sample yields roughly 290,000 distinct CDR3 sequences, roughly 10% seen once. These records were also assigned to another study, of yellow fever vaccine responses in identical twins.

Sequencing used CD8+ T cells sorted from blood. The source of these receptors is a young woman in good health.

The chain recombines TRBV6-2 or TRBV6-3 with TRBJ1-6; no clear D. The CDR3 loop spans 13 amino acids. The germline gives CDR1 MNHEY, CDR2 SVGEGT. Trimming took 0 bases from V and 7 from J, leaving 4 bases between them. The CDR3 protein is CASSYSENSPLHF. The CDR3 DNA follows: TGTGCCAGCAGTTACTCGGAAAATTCACCCCTCCACTTT.

This clonotype turned up a few times. The chain links TRBV27 to TRBJ1-1; 8 bases map to TRBD1. Germline V gives CDR1 MNHEY, CDR2 SMNVEV (reference sequence). V was pared by 8 bases and J by 8 bases, with 13 bases of the junction left unmatched. The CDR3 covers 14 residues. In DNA, the CDR3 is TGTGCCAGCGGCCGGACAGGGTCGAATCAAGAAGCTTTCTTT. Residues: CASGRTGSNQEAFF.

This rearrangement joins TRBV3-1 to TRBJ1-1; TRBD1 is a possible D gene (5 bases). Germline assignment: CDR1 LGHDT and CDR2 YNNKEL (reference sequence). This CDR3 has 15 amino acids. V dropped 4 bases and J dropped 5 bases, with 17 bases sitting between them. This CDR3 reads CASSRGKGRWTEAFF. The CDR3 DNA sequence: TGTGCCAGCAGCCGGGGGAAGGGCCGGTGGACTGAAGCTTTCTTT.

The chain carries TRBV6-2 or TRBV6-3 and TRBJ2-7, with a possible D match to TRBD1 (6 bases). Trimming took off 0 bases at V and 4 bases at J, with 16 bases between the two ends. Germline V CDR1 and CDR2: MNHEY, SVGEGT. The CDR3 has 16 amino acids. The CDR3 is CASSYSRRDMMYEQYF. The CDR3 DNA reads as TGTGCCAGCAGTTACTCACGCCGGGACATGATGTACGAGCAGTACTTC.

This sequence joins TRBV7-9 and TRBJ1-1, with 7 bases lining up with TRBD1. The V gene's germline CDR1 is SEHNR and CDR2 FQNEAQ (reference sequence). J was trimmed by 4 bases and V by 1 base; bases with no gene match: 3. The CDR3 sequence is 14 residues long. CDR3 DNA: TGTGCCAGCAGCTTAGAAGGGGGCGGCACTGAAGCTTTCTTT. Protein: CASSLEGGGTEAFF.

In its sample, this clonotype was seen many times. J is TRBJ1-1 and V is TRBV5-1; D gene ambiguous. The germline gives CDR1 SGHRS, CDR2 YFSETQ. The CDR3 length is 14 residues. Deletions cut 1 base from V and 1 base from J, with 8 bases between. CDR3 DNA sequence: TGCGCCAGCAGCTTGCTCTCGGAGAACACTGAAGCTTTCTTT. This encodes CASSLLSENTEAFF.

This CDR3 is CATSDLVPRTGANTGELFF. In DNA, the CDR3 is TGTGCCACCAGTGATTTGGTCCCCCGGACAGGCGCGAACACCGGGGAGCTGTTTTTT. The chain has TRBV24-1 and TRBJ2-2; 7 bases match TRBD1. Trimming took 0 bases from V and 0 from J; bases not matched to a gene: 9. This CDR3 is built from 19 residues. Germline loops: CDR1 KGHDR, CDR2 SFDVKD.

This chain connects TRBV29-1 to TRBJ2-5; tentative D call: TRBD1 (6 bases). In germline, CDR1 is SQVTM, CDR2 ANQGSEA. V gave up 6 bases and J gave up 2 bases, with 10 bases separating them. This CDR3 has 12 residues. CDR3 amino acids: CSVETGQETQYF. The DNA of the CDR3 is TGCAGCGTGGAGACAGGACAAGAGACCCAGTACTTC.

The rearrangement joins TRBV28 to TRBJ2-1; tentative D call: TRBD1 (5 bases). The CDR3 length is 13 residues. Trimming cost V 10 bases and J 5 bases, with 15 bases left between them. Germline loops: CDR1 MDHEN, CDR2 SYDVKM. The CDR3 DNA reads TGTGCCATCCGGACAATGGAGAACAATGAGCAGTTCTTC. It yields the protein CAIRTMENNEQFF.

The V gene is TRBV4-2, the J gene TRBJ2-7, with TRBD1 identical over 8 bases. V shed 1 base, J shed 0 bases, and the junction held 8 bases outside the gene matches. This CDR3 region has 17 residues. The germline V gene encodes CDR1 LGHNA and CDR2 YNFKEQ. The CDR3 DNA reads as TGTGCCAGCAGCCAAGGACCTGGGACAGGTAGCTCCTACGAGCAGTACTTC. Residues: CASSQGPGTGSSYEQYF.

The chain employs TRBV29-1 and TRBJ1-5, with TRBD1 identical over 7 bases. The germline gives CDR1 SQVTM, CDR2 ANQGSEA. V trimming: 3 bases; J trimming: 5 bases; junction bases outside the gene matches: 4. This CDR3 comprises 13 residues. CDR3 amino acids: CSVEEGADQPQHF. The CDR3 region has the DNA TGCAGCGTTGAGGAGGGGGCGGATCAGCCCCAGCATTTT.

This clonotype appeared many times. This chain links TRBV7-8 with TRBJ2-1; D is undetermined. CDR1 and CDR2 (germline): SGHVS, FQNEAQ. The V gene lost 0 bases and the J gene lost 9 bases, with 6 bases spanning the gap. The CDR3 consists of 12 residues. The chain's CDR3 is CASSLASVEQFF. Written as DNA, the CDR3 is TGTGCCAGCAGCTTAGCGTCTGTTGAGCAGTTCTTC.

A few counts support this clonotype. V gene TRBV5-6 combines with J gene TRBJ1-2; D not resolved. Germline V CDR1 and CDR2: SGHDT, YYEEEE. This CDR3 comprises 14 residues. V was cut by 0 bases and J by 4 bases, with 10 bases left in between. In nucleotides, the CDR3 is TGTGCCAGCAGCTTGGTGGCAGCTGCCTATGGCTACACCTTC. Amino acid sequence: CASSLVAAAYGYTF. Full variable domain (rest looked up from reference TRBV5-6 and TRBJ1-2): DAGVTQSPTHLIKTRGQQVTLRCSPKSGHDTVSWYQQALGQGPQFIFQYYEEEERQRGNFPDRFSGHQFPNYSSELNVNALLLGDSALYLCASSLVAAAYGYTFGSGTRLTVV.

This clonotype was seen at least ten times. The chain links TRBV4-3 to TRBJ2-3; possibly TRBD2 for D (5 bases). V dropped 0 bases and J dropped 2 bases, with 12 bases sitting between them. Germline V lookup: CDR1 LGHNA, CDR2 YSLEER. This CDR3 is built from 16 residues. In nucleotides, the CDR3 is TGCGCCAGCAGCCAAGATCGGGGATCAAACACAGATACGCAGTATTTT. As protein: CASSQDRGSNTDTQYF.

This clonotype was found many times. The rearrangement joins TRBV7-2 to TRBJ2-7, with D hard to call. Germline-derived CDR1 and CDR2 are SGHTA and FQGNSA. Trimming took 6 bases from V and 2 from J, leaving 14 bases between them. CDR3 size: 14 residues. The CDR3 is CASSGDINPYEQYF. The CDR3 DNA is TGTGCCAGCAGTGGGGATATTAACCCCTACGAGCAGTACTTC.

This clonotype was recorded a few times. The genes are TRBV5-1 and TRBJ2-3, with 15 bases fitting TRBD2. The CDR3 length is 15 residues. V was pared by 4 bases and J by 5 bases, with 2 bases of the junction left unmatched. Germline CDR1 and CDR2: SGHRS and YFSETQ. The CDR3 bases are TGCGCCAGCAGCACGGGACTAGCGGGGGGAGATACGCAGTATTTT. It specifies CASSTGLAGGDTQYF.

This clonotype was counted many times. The chain has TRBV7-9 and TRBJ2-3; 7 positions agree with TRBD2. V trimming: 1 base; J trimming: 2 bases; junction bases outside the gene matches: 3. Germline V gives CDR1 SEHNR, CDR2 FQNEAQ (reference sequence). The CDR3 is made up of 15 amino acids. The CDR3 here is CASSLERGPTDTQYF. As DNA, the CDR3 is TGTGCCAGCAGCTTAGAGCGGGGACCCACAGATACGCAGTATTTT.

This chain connects TRBV14 to TRBJ2-3; 12 bases agree with TRBD2. V trimming: 2 bases; J trimming: 4 bases; junction bases outside the gene matches: 1. The CDR3 totals 15 residues. Germline loops: CDR1 SGHDN, CDR2 FVKESK. Here the CDR3 DNA reads TGTGCCAGCAGCCAAAGGACTAGCGGGGCAGATACGCAGTATTTT. Amino acids: CASSQRTSGADTQYF. The variable domain in full, with the rest retrieved from reference TRBV14 and TRBJ2-3, is EAGVTQFPSHSVIEKGQTVTLRCDPISGHDNLYWYRRVMGKEIKFLLHFVKESKQDESGMPNNRFLAERTGGTYSTLKVQPAELEDSGVYFCASSQRTSGADTQYFGPGTRLTVL.

The genes are TRBV7-9 and TRBJ2-1; possibly TRBD1 or TRBD2 for D (5 bases each). Per germline, CDR1 SEHNR and CDR2 FQNEAQ (reference sequence). The CDR3 is made up of 16 amino acids. V was cut by 4 bases and J by 7 bases, with 20 bases left in between. The CDR3 DNA reads as TGTGCCAGCAGCTCCCCTTCCACGGGGCGAAGAAATGAGCAGTTCTTC. As protein: CASSSPSTGRRNEQFF.

This clonotype was counted only a few times. This chain links TRBV28 with TRBJ2-1; TRBD2 aligns across 9 bases. The CDR3 consists of 13 residues. Germline V gene sequence: CDR1 MDHEN, CDR2 SYDVKM. Trimming took 5 bases from V and 7 from J; bases not matched to a gene: 3. The CDR3 region has the DNA TGTGCCAGCAGTATAGCGGGGGATAATGAGCAGTTCTTC. Translated, it gives CASSIAGDNEQFF. Drawing the rest from reference TRBV28 and TRBJ2-1, the complete variable domain is DVKVTQSSRYLVKRTGEKVFLECVQDMDHENMFWYRQDPGLGLRLIYFSYDVKMKEKGDIPEGYSVSREKKERFSLILESASTNQTSMYLCASSIAGDNEQFFGPGTRLTVL.

The V call is TRBV28, the J call TRBJ2-5; D might be TRBD2 (7 bases). CDR1 and CDR2 (germline): MDHEN, SYDVKM. V shed 6 bases and J shed 2 bases, with 22 bases lying between them. The CDR3 is 17 residues long. DNA of the CDR3: TGTGCCAGCAGACTAAACCGGGGGCTAGCGGTACAAGAGACCCAGTACTTC. It translates to CASRLNRGLAVQETQYF.

This clonotype was observed a few times. The J gene is TRBJ2-7, the V gene TRBV30, with a possible D match to TRBD2 (6 bases). Trimming took 7 bases from V and 0 from J, leaving 13 bases between them. The CDR3 totals 13 residues. Germline V gene lookup returns CDR1 GTSNPN and CDR2 SVGIG (reference sequence). CDR3 sequence (DNA): TGTGCCTTACGGACTAAGAGCTCCTACGAGCAGTACTTC. Protein sequence: CALRTKSSYEQYF.

This clonotype was seen a few times. The V call is TRBV30, the J call TRBJ2-2; no clear D gene. V dropped 6 bases and J dropped 0 bases, with 8 bases sitting between them. The CDR3 sequence is 13 residues long. Germline loops: CDR1 GTSNPN, CDR2 SVGIG (reference sequence). This chain's CDR3 is CACQAANTGELFF. CDR3 nucleotides: TGTGCCTGTCAGGCGGCGAACACCGGGGAGCTGTTTTTT.

This clonotype was seen at least ten times. The chain carries TRBV12-3 or TRBV12-4 and TRBJ1-1; the D is unclear. The CDR3 consists of 13 residues. V was cut by 6 bases and J by 0 bases, with 8 bases left in between. CDR3 in DNA: TGTGCCAGCAGCCTCAGCCTGAACACTGAAGCTTTCTTT. This sequence encodes CASSLSLNTEAFF.